The source of this TCR beta chain is a study of OX40 agonist ivuxolimab in advanced cancers. Looking at the study overall: Ivuxolimab, an agonistic anti-OX40 (CD134) antibody, was given to patients.

The germline gives CDR1 GTSNPN, CDR2 SVGIG (reference sequence). CDR3 length: 14 amino acids. V dropped 2 bases and J dropped 3 bases, with 11 bases sitting between them. TCRdb keeps only in-frame clones here, not all; method: immunoSEQ multiplex PCR. The table has around 71,000 clones, about 78% seen once. In its sample, this clone was seen a few times. The V and J genes are TRBV30 and TRBJ1-5; no firm D call. The clonotype originates from an adult with an advanced solid tumor such as melanoma, head and neck, liver or kidney cancer. Material: CD4+ or CD8+ T cells sorted from blood, obtained in a trial of the OX40 agonist ivuxolimab. CDR3 region: CAWSRGSSNQPQHF. CDR3 DNA: TGTGCCTGGAGTCGGGGTTCTTCCAATCAGCCCCAGCATTTT.